This entry describes one T cell receptor beta chain. Its antigen is still unknown. This entry is derived from a study of regulatory T cells in long-lasting Graves disease. Points from the study as a whole: A greater number of public clonotypes (around 3,000) was shared by persistent patients than by new patients (about 890).

Arm-PCR of CDR3 regions and iRepertoire HTBI primers were the basis on which TCR beta libraries were built. Using its own MiXCR run on the multiplex PCR reads, TCRdb lists one record per CDR3 protein. The table shows a few hundred thousand distinct CDR3 sequences, with approximately 16% occurring only once. This CDR3 contains 14 residues. The V end was cut by 8 bases, the J end by 5 bases, with 18 bases between. CDR1 is MNHEY, CDR2 SVGEGT, per germline. Time point indicated: newly diagnosed GD, antithyroid drugs for less than 3 months. PBMC RNA was the source of the TCR library. The patients were drawn from one endocrinology department in Xi'an, China. These data were also filed under a second study, of T cells in Graves' hyperthyroidism and ophthalmopathy.

This receptor was taken from a man aged 40-49 years with Graves disease. This material consisted of peripheral blood mononuclear cells (PBMCs), taken at new diagnosis, from a patient treated with antithyroid drugs. The chain couples TRBV6-2 or TRBV6-3 to TRBJ1-1, with a weak D call TRBD1 (5 bases). The CDR3 loop reads CASLRDAVRTEAFF. CDR3 sequence (DNA): TGTGCCAGCCTAAGGGACGCCGTTCGTACTGAAGCTTTCTTT.